These T cell receptor beta chains were read from a single sample in a study of STAT5B mutations in CD4+ large granular lymphocyte leukemia. TCRdb keeps only in-frame clones here, not all; method: immunoSEQ multiplex PCR. The profile shows fewer than 40,000 clones, around 70% of them singletons. Sample: CD4+ T cells from blood buffy coats. The receptors were gathered from a human donor in good health. Each CDR3 is given with its conserved first and last residue. The order of the fields is V gene, J gene, D gene, clone size, CDR3 protein, CDR3 DNA. A D gene is named only where the DNA matches it firmly. Size is stated for part of the rows, as once, few or many counts, or as a class when the clone is expanded.

V gene: TRBV9
J gene: TRBJ1-6
D gene: .
clone size: .
CDR3 protein: CASSVNGGGVSDSPLHF
CDR3 DNA: TGTGCCAGCAGCGTAAATGGCGGGGGGGTGTCTGACTCACCCCTCCACTTT

V gene: TRBV10-3
J gene: TRBJ1-5
D gene: .
clone size: .
CDR3 protein: CAISPKRDNQPQHF
CDR3 DNA: TGTGCCATCAGTCCCAAGAGGGACAATCAGCCCCAGCATTTT

V gene: TRBV11-2
J gene: TRBJ2-2
D gene: TRBD1
clone size: once
CDR3 protein: CASSDRGPGELFF
CDR3 DNA: TGTGCCAGCAGCGACAGGGGGCCCGGGGAGCTGTTTTTT

V gene: TRBV28
J gene: TRBJ1-1
D gene: TRBD1
clone size: .
CDR3 protein: CASSRGGTGVSTEAFF
CDR3 DNA: TGTGCCAGCAGTCGGGGGGGGACAGGGGTGAGCACTGAAGCTTTCTTT

V gene: TRBV7-2
J gene: TRBJ2-7
D gene: .
clone size: .
CDR3 protein: CASSLVGGGTYEQYF
CDR3 DNA: TGTGCCAGCAGCTTAGTTGGAGGAGGAACCTACGAGCAGTACTTC

V gene: TRBV30
J gene: TRBJ1-2
D gene: TRBD1
clone size: .
CDR3 protein: CAWSVGPQGADGYTF
CDR3 DNA: TGTGCCTGGAGTGTCGGCCCACAGGGGGCGGATGGCTACACCTTC

V gene: TRBV19
J gene: TRBJ1-5
D gene: .
clone size: .
CDR3 protein: CASSDAGDGNQPQHF
CDR3 DNA: TGTGCCAGTAGTGATGCGGGGGACGGCAATCAGCCCCAGCATTTT

V gene: TRBV11-2
J gene: TRBJ2-1
D gene: .
clone size: .
CDR3 protein: CASSHVRESFNEQFF
CDR3 DNA: TGTGCCAGCAGCCACGTCAGGGAGAGCTTTAATGAGCAGTTCTTC

V gene: TRBV11-2
J gene: TRBJ2-1
D gene: TRBD2
clone size: .
CDR3 protein: CASSLVALAGGYEQFF
CDR3 DNA: TGTGCCAGCAGCTTAGTGGCACTAGCGGGGGGCTATGAGCAGTTCTTC

V gene: TRBV5-1
J gene: TRBJ2-7
D gene: TRBD1
clone size: .
CDR3 protein: CASSGNFRTGDYEQYF
CDR3 DNA: TGCGCCAGCAGCGGAAACTTTAGGACAGGGGACTACGAGCAGTACTTC